This T cell receptor beta chain comes out of a study of T cells in localized non-small cell lung cancer. The CDR3 is 10 residues long. The germline V and J ends were trimmed by 9 bases and 3 bases, with 6 bases remaining between them. Germline V lookup: CDR1 WNHNN, CDR2 SYGVQD (reference sequence). This clone was seen a handful of times. Profiling relied on immunoSEQ multiplex PCR, and the TCRdb table lists in-frame clones only, not all of them. The data hold tens of thousands of clones, with just over 85% observed a single time. The receptor was isolated from a male donor at least 60 years old with stage II lung adenocarcinoma. V and J are TRBV10-1 and TRBJ2-7; D not certain. Specimen: peripheral blood mononuclear cells, collected before any cancer treatment. CDR3 sequence (DNA): TGCGCCAGTGTGAACTACGAGCAGTACTTC. Translated: CASVNYEQYF.